This T cell receptor beta chain was recorded in a study of identical twins. The CDR3 covers 12 residues. Trimming pared 5 bases from V and 8 bases from J, leaving 10 bases between. Germline V lookup: CDR1 MNHNY, CDR2 SVGAGI (reference sequence). A single record per CDR3 protein comes from TCRdb applying MiXCR to the 5' RACE reads. The repertoire consists of 410,000 or so distinct CDR3 sequences, with approximately 18% occurring once and the leading ten covering more than 10%. This clonotype was detected ten times or more. Antigen specificity is unknown. Study-level findings and limits: Models predicted less out-of-frame TCR alpha sharing in monozygotic twins than was found. In zero-insertion analyses, partial confounding could arise from invariant MAIT and iNKT cells.

V and J are TRBV6-6 and TRBJ2-1; no clear D. Sequencing used naive T cells sorted from blood. The TCR comes from a man aged 50 to 59 in good health. The CDR3 protein is CASSHLVYEQFF. The CDR3 DNA reads TGTGCCAGCAGTCACCTAGTTTATGAGCAGTTCTTC.